The entry that follows covers one T cell receptor beta chain sequence. The CDR3 is made up of 13 amino acids. Trimming at V came to 6 bases and at J to 4 bases, leaving 4 bases not matched to a gene. CDR1 and CDR2 (germline): LNHDA, SQIVND (reference sequence). Authors' data handling: Estimation of nucleated cell counts was performed using reference gene primer amplification. Clones were read by immunoSEQ multiplex PCR, and TCRdb kept only the in-frame ones, dropping some. For V, J and clone size, that table is used; D and trimming come from the DNA. The sample shows a few hundred thousand clones, about 82% of them seen only once. This sample is part of a study of blood T cell repertoires in COVID-19. Study details: The study drew acute and convalescent COVID-19 samples from the United States, Italy and Spain. Nucleic acid was either cDNA or gDNA, and it came from T cells, B-cell-depleted T cells, or PBMCs.

The receptor was isolated from a human donor in a cohort sampled during active COVID-19. The rearrangement joins TRBV19 to TRBJ2-3, with 7 positions matching TRBD1. The specimen was peripheral blood. The CDR3 nucleotides read TGTGCCAGTAGCCTGGGGACAGCAGATACGCAGTATTTT. Its translation is CASSLGTADTQYF.